This T cell receptor beta chain was obtained from a study of CD8+CD57+ T cells in acquired aplastic anemia. Study as a whole: DNA from sorted CD4+ and CD8+ cells averaged roughly 3.4 ug. Roughly 10.8 million reads were obtained on average for healthy donor CD4+ cells.

Concerning this clonotype itself: Its antigen is unknown.

Whole-study findings and limits: The number of CD8+ CDR3 sequences shared by patients and controls was about 30. CD8+ Simpson's diversity did not differ significantly between patients and controls.

Profiling of TCR beta VDJ combinations and CDR3 sequences used genomic DNA as template. MiXCR was run by TCRdb on the reads, yielding one entry per CDR3 protein. The data show about 100,000 distinct CDR3 sequences, with around 49% seen just once and under 35% held by the top ten. The V gene's germline CDR1 is MNHEY and CDR2 SVGAGI. The CDR3 sequence is 15 residues long. The junction had 10 bases not matched to a gene; V was cut back by 4 bases and J by 6 bases. The chain has TRBV6-5 and TRBJ2-7; 9 bases line up with TRBD2. This TCR was sampled from a human donor in good health, serving as a control. Sequences were obtained from sorted CD4+, CD8+, or CD8+CD57+ T cells (not recorded which) from PBMCs. The CDR3 loop reads CASSSGSAGGGEQYF. The CDR3 nucleotides are TGTGCCAGCAGTTCGGGTAGTGCGGGGGGGGGCGAGCAGTACTTC.